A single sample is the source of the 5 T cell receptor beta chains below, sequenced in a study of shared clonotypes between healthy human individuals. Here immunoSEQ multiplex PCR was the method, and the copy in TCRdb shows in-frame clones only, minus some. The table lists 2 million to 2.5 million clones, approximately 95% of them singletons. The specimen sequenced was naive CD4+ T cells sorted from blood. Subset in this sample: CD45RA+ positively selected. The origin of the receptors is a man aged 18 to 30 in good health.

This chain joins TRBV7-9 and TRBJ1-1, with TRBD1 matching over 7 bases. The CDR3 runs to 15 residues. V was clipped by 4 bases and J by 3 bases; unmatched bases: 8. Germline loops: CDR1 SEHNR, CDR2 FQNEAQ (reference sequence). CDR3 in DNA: TGTGCCAGCAGCTCACGACAGGGCGGGGACACTGAAGCTTTCTTT. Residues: CASSSRQGGDTEAFF. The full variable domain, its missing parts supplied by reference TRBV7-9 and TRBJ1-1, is DTGVSQNPRHKITKRGQNVTFRCDPISEHNRLYWYRQTLGQGPEFLTYFQNEAQLEKSRLLSDRFSAERPKGSFSTLEIQRTEQGDSAMYLCASSSRQGGDTEAFFGQGTRLTVV.

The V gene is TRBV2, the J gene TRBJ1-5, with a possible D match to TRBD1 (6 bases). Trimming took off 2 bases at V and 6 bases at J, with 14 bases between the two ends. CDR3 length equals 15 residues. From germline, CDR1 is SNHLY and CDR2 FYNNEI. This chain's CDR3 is CASSESAGAVQPQHF. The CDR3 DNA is TGTGCCAGCAGTGAAAGCGCAGGGGCGGTTCAGCCCCAGCATTTT.

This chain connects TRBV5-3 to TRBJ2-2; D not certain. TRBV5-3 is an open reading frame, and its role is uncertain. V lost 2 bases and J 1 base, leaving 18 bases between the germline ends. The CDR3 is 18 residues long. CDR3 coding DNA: TGTGCCAGAAGCTTTGGGTGCCCCGAAAGTAAGAACACCGGGGAGCTGTTTTTT. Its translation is CARSFGCPESKNTGELFF.

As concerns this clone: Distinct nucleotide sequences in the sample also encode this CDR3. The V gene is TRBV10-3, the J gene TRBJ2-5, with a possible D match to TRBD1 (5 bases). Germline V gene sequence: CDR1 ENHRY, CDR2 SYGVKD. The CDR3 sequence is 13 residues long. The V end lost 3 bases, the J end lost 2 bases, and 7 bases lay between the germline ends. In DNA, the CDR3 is TGTGCCATCAGTGACAGGGTTCAAGAGACCCAGTACTTC. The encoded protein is CAISDRVQETQYF.

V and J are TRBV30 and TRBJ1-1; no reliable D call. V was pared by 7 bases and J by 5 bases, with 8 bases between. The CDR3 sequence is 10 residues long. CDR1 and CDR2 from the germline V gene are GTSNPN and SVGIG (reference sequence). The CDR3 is CALMRTEAFF. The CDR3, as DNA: TGTGCCTTGATGAGGACTGAAGCTTTCTTT. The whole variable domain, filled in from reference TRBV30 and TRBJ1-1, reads SQTIHQWPATLVQPVGSPLSLECTVEGTSNPNLYWYRQAAGRGLQLLFYSVGIGQISSEVPQNLSASRPQDRQFILSSKKLLLSDSGFYLCALMRTEAFFGQGTRLTVV.